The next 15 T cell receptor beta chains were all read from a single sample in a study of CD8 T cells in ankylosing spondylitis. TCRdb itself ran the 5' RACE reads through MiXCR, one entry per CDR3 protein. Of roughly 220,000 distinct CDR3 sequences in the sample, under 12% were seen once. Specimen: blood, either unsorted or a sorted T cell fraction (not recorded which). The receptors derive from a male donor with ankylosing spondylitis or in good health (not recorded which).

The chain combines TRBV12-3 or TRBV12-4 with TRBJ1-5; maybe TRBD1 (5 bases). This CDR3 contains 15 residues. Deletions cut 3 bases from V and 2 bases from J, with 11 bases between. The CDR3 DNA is TGTGCCAGCAGTTTGAGGGGTCAGGGCAATCAGCCCCAGCATTTT. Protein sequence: CASSLRGQGNQPQHF.

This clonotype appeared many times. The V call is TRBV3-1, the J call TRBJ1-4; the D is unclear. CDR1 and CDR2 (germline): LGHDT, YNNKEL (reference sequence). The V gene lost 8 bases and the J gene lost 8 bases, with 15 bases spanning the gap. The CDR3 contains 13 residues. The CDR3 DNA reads TGTGCCAGCGGCAGGAAGGGTGGCGAAAAACTGTTTTTT. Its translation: CASGRKGGEKLFF.

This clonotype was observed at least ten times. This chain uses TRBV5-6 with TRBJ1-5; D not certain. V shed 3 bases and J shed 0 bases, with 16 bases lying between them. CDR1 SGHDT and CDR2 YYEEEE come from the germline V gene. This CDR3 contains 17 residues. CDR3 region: CASSSSRTGYSNQPQHF. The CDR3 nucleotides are TGTGCCAGCAGCTCTTCTAGGACGGGATATAGCAATCAGCCCCAGCATTTT.

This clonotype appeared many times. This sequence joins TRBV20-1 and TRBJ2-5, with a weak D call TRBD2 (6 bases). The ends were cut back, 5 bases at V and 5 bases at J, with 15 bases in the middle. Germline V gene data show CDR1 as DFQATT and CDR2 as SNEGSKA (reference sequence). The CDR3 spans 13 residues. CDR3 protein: CSAPRTGGETQYF. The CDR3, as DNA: TGCAGTGCTCCCCGGACTGGAGGGGAGACCCAGTACTTC.

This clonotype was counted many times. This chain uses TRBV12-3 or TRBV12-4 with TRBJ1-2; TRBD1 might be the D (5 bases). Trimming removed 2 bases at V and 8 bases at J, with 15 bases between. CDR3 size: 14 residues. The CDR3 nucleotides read TGTGCCAGCAGTTTAAGGGCAGGGAATGGGGGCTACACCTTC. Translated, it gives CASSLRAGNGGYTF.

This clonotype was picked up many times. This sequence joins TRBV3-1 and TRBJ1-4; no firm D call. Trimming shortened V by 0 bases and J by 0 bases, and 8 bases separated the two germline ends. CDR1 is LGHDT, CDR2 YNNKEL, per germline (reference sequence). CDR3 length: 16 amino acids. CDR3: CASSQERAATNEKLFF. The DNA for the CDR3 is TGTGCCAGCAGCCAAGAACGTGCTGCAACTAATGAAAAACTGTTTTTT.

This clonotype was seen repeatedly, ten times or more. Here the CDR3 DNA reads TGCGCCAGCAGCTTGCTCCCAGTCGCGAACACCGGGGAGCTGTTTTTT. This encodes CASSLLPVANTGELFF. The chain carries TRBV5-1 and TRBJ2-2, with D unclear. The CDR3 length is 16 residues. Per the germline V gene, CDR1 is SGHRS and CDR2 is YFSETQ. V was shortened by 1 base and J by 0 bases, with 10 bases between the two germline ends.

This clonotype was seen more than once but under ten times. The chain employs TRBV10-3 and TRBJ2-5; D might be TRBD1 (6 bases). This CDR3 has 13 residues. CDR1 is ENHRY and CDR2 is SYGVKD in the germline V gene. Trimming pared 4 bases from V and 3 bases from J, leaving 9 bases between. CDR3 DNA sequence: TGTGCCATCAGTGCGGCAGGGGAAGAGACCCAGTACTTC. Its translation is CAISAAGEETQYF.

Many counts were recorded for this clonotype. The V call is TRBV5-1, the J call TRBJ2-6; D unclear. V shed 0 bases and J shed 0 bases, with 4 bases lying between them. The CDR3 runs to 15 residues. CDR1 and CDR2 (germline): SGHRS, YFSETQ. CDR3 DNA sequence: TGCGCCAGCAGCTTGGACGGCTCTGGGGCCAACGTCCTGACTTTC. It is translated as CASSLDGSGANVLTF.

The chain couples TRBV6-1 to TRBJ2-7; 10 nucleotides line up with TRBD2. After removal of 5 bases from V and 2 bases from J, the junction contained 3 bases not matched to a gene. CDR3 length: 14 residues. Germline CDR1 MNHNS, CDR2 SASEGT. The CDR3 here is CASSPAGGPYEQYF. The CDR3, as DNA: TGTGCCAGCAGTCCAGCGGGGGGGCCCTACGAGCAGTACTTC.

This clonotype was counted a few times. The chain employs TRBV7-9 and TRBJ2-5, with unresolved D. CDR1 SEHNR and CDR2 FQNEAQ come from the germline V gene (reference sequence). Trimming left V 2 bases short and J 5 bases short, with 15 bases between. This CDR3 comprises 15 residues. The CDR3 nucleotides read TGTGCCAGCAGCTTAAACTCCGACTCTCGTGAGACCCAGTACTTC. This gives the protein CASSLNSDSRETQYF.

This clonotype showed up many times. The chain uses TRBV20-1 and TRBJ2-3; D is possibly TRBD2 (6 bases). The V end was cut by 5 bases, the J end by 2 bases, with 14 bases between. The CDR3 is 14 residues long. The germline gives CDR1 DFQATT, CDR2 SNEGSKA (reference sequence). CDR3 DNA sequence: TGCAGTGCTTTCCCCGGGGGAAACACAGATACGCAGTATTTT. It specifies CSAFPGGNTDTQYF.

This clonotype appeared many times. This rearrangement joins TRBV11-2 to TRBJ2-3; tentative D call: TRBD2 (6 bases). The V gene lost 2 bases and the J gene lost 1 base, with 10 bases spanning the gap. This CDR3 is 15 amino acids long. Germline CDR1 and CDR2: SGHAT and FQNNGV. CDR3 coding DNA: TGTGCCAGCAGCTTAAATCCTAGCGGCACAGATACGCAGTATTTT. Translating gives CASSLNPSGTDTQYF.

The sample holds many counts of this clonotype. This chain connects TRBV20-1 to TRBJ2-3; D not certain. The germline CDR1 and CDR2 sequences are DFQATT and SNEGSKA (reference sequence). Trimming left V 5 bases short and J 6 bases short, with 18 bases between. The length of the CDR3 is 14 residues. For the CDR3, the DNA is TGCAGTGCTTCGAACCCCATGGGTCTGGATACGCAGTATTTT. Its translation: CSASNPMGLDTQYF.

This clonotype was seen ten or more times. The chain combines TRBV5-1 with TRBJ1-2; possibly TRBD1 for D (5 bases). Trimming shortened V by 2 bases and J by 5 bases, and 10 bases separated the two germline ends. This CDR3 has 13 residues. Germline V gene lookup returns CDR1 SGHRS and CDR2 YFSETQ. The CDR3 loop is CASSFGGEYGYTF. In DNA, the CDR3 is TGCGCCAGCAGCTTCGGGGGGGAATATGGCTACACCTTC.